These 18 T cell receptor beta chains came from one sample sequenced in a study of blood T cell repertoires in COVID-19. Sequenced by immunoSEQ multiplex PCR; TCRdb stores in-frame clones only, minus some. The data hold around 150,000 clones, with about 75% observed a single time. What was sequenced was PBMCs or T cells enriched from blood (not recorded which). The source of these receptors is a woman between 50 and 59 years old who had recovered from COVID-19.

The chain's CDR3 is CASSPGTGRGYTF. The DNA for the CDR3 is TGTGCCAGCTCACCGGGGACAGGGCGGGGCTACACCTTC. V usage is TRBV18 and J usage is TRBJ1-2; 9 bases map to TRBD1. Germline V lookup: CDR1 KGHSH, CDR2 LQKENI. The V segment lost 3 bases and the J segment 8 bases; nucleotides outside the gene matches: 4. The CDR3 is made up of 13 amino acids.

To note about this clone: Other DNA sequences from this sample encode an identical CDR3 as well. The J gene is TRBJ1-2, the V gene TRBV29-1; 12 nucleotides agree with TRBD1. This CDR3 is 14 amino acids long. Germline V gene lookup returns CDR1 SQVTM and CDR2 ANQGSEA. The V segment lost 6 bases and the J segment 7 bases; nucleotides outside the gene matches: 9. The CDR3 protein is CSVEPGQGAGGYTF. DNA for the CDR3: TGCAGCGTCGAACCGGGACAGGGGGCGGGTGGCTACACCTTC.

The V gene is TRBV20-1, the J gene TRBJ1-4; D not resolved. CDR1 and CDR2 from the germline V gene are DFQATT and SNEGSKA (reference sequence). V was clipped by 2 bases and J by 8 bases, with 6 bases between them. The CDR3 runs 11 residues. CDR3 protein: CSARSLEKLFF. The DNA for the CDR3 is TGCAGTGCTAGAAGCCTCGAAAAACTGTTTTTT.

CDR3 nucleotide sequence: TGTGCCAGCAGCTTTTACAGACTAGCGGGAGTGTTTAATGAGCAGTTCTTC. Its protein is CASSFYRLAGVFNEQFF. The V and J genes are TRBV7-2 and TRBJ2-1, with 12 nucleotides matching TRBD2. The V segment lost 3 bases and the J segment 7 bases; nucleotides outside the gene matches: 10. Looked up from germline, CDR1 is SGHTA and CDR2 is FQGNSA. The CDR3 consists of 17 residues. The full variable domain, in which reference TRBV7-2 and TRBJ2-1 provide the parts outside the CDR3, is GAGVSQSPSNKVTEKGKDVELRCDPISGHTALYWYRQSLGQGLEFLIYFQGNSAPDKSGLPSDRFSAERTGGSVSTLTIQRTQQEDSAVYLCASSFYRLAGVFNEQFFGPGTRLTVL.

This rearrangement joins TRBV5-1 to TRBJ1-4, with TRBD1 as a possible D gene (6 bases). The CDR3 runs to 16 residues. Germline loops: CDR1 SGHRS, CDR2 YFSETQ. Trimming removed 2 bases at V and 6 bases at J, with 17 bases between. The CDR3 DNA is TGCGCCAGCAGCTTCAATTCTGGGGACAAAGATGAAAAACTGTTTTTT. This codes for CASSFNSGDKDEKLFF. Drawing the rest from reference TRBV5-1 and TRBJ1-4, the complete variable domain is KAGVTQTPRYLIKTRGQQVTLSCSPISGHRSVSWYQQTPGQGLQFLFEYFSETQRNKGNFPGRFSGRQFSNSRSEMNVSTLELGDSALYLCASSFNSGDKDEKLFFGSGTQLSVL.

The chain is built from TRBV10-1 and TRBJ2-3; 9 bases are shared with TRBD1. The V segment lost 0 bases and the J segment 1 base; nucleotides outside the gene matches: 2. The CDR3 totals 16 residues. Germline CDR1 WNHNN, CDR2 SYGVQD (reference sequence). CDR3 in amino acids: CASSESRTGGTDTQYF. The CDR3 DNA is TGCGCCAGCAGTGAGTCCAGGACAGGGGGCACAGATACGCAGTATTTT.

The gene calls are TRBV5-5 and TRBJ2-7, with TRBD1 identical over 10 bases. Trimming removed 6 bases from V and 3 bases from J; junction bases left unmatched: 6. The CDR3 totals 14 residues. Germline V lookup: CDR1 SGHKS, CDR2 YYEKEE (reference sequence). In DNA, the CDR3 is TGTGCCAGCACCGTCGGACAGGGGGGCTACGAGCAGTACTTC. Its translation is CASTVGQGGYEQYF.

The rearrangement uses TRBV5-1 and TRBJ1-2; 11 bases line up with TRBD1. J gave up 4 bases and V 0 bases, and 2 bases lay outside the gene matches. The CDR3 has 15 amino acids. Germline loops: CDR1 SGHRS, CDR2 YFSETQ. The CDR3 sequence: CASSLEGTGGYGYTF. Written as DNA, the CDR3 is TGCGCCAGCAGCTTGGAAGGGACAGGGGGCTATGGCTACACCTTC.

This clone has only a few counts. This rearrangement joins TRBV2 to TRBJ2-2; D not certain. The CDR3 spans 13 residues. The V gene lost 4 bases and the J gene lost 3 bases, with 6 bases spanning the gap. The germline gives CDR1 SNHLY, CDR2 FYNNEI. The CDR3 region is CASSVLDTGELFF. The CDR3 nucleotides read TGTGCCAGCAGTGTACTCGACACCGGGGAGCTGTTTTTT.

This rearrangement joins TRBV19 to TRBJ1-1; no reliable D call. V lost 3 bases, J lost 1 base, and 24 bases lay in between. The V gene's germline CDR1 is LNHDA and CDR2 SQIVND (reference sequence). The CDR3 contains 19 residues. DNA of the CDR3: TGTGCCAGTAGTATCCTCCCCAAAACGAGCCAACGTCCGAACACTGAAGCTTTCTTT. This translates into CASSILPKTSQRPNTEAFF.

The chain joins TRBV28 to TRBJ1-1; tentatively, D is TRBD1 (5 bases). The CDR3 covers 15 residues. Germline V gives CDR1 MDHEN, CDR2 SYDVKM. V lost 5 bases and J 2 bases, leaving 15 bases between the germline ends. CDR3 amino acids: CASSNPGQVNTEAFF. For the CDR3, the DNA is TGTGCCAGCAGTAACCCCGGACAAGTAAACACTGAAGCTTTCTTT. Full variable domain (rest looked up from reference TRBV28 and TRBJ1-1): DVKVTQSSRYLVKRTGEKVFLECVQDMDHENMFWYRQDPGLGLRLIYFSYDVKMKEKGDIPEGYSVSREKKERFSLILESASTNQTSMYLCASSNPGQVNTEAFFGQGTRLTVV.

The CDR3 protein is CAWSVMTGGRHEKLFF. The CDR3 bases are TGTGCCTGGAGTGTGATGACAGGGGGTCGACATGAAAAACTGTTTTTT. This sequence joins TRBV30 and TRBJ1-4; TRBD1 aligns across 9 bases. The CDR3 consists of 16 residues. Germline lookup yields CDR1 GTSNPN and CDR2 SVGIG (reference sequence). J gave up 6 bases and V 0 bases, and 8 bases lay outside the gene matches. Variable domain in full (rest from reference TRBV30 and TRBJ1-4): SQTIHQWPATLVQPVGSPLSLECTVEGTSNPNLYWYRQAAGRGLQLLFYSVGIGQISSEVPQNLSASRPQDRQFILSSKKLLLSDSGFYLCAWSVMTGGRHEKLFFGSGTQLSVL.

The J gene is TRBJ2-1, the V gene TRBV6-5; 13 bases are shared with TRBD2. Germline assignment: CDR1 MNHEY and CDR2 SVGAGI. The CDR3 length is 14 residues. V gave up 8 bases and J gave up 9 bases; unmatched junction bases: 7. The CDR3 loop is CASSTSGGVGEQFF. The DNA of the CDR3 is TGTGCCAGCTCTACTAGCGGGGGGGTAGGTGAGCAGTTCTTC.

The gene calls are TRBV4-2 and TRBJ1-3; D gene uncertain. V was trimmed by 1 base and J by 0 bases, leaving 7 bases between them. The CDR3 sequence is 15 residues long. In germline, CDR1 is LGHNA, CDR2 YNFKEQ. The CDR3 sequence: CASSQALHSGNTIYF. The CDR3 DNA is TGTGCCAGCAGCCAAGCCTTACACTCTGGAAACACCATATATTTT.

This clone was counted many times. The genes are TRBV24-1 and TRBJ1-5; perhaps TRBD1 as D (5 bases). Germline V gives CDR1 KGHDR, CDR2 SFDVKD. The CDR3 length is 13 residues. Trimming left V 4 bases short and J 6 bases short, with 9 bases between. CDR3 nucleotides: TGTGCCACCAGTGACTGGGGGGGTCAGCCCCAGCATTTT. Protein sequence: CATSDWGGQPQHF.

The J gene is TRBJ1-6, the V gene TRBV18, with D uncertain. The CDR3 loop spans 17 amino acids. Per the germline V gene, CDR1 is KGHSH and CDR2 is LQKENI. The V end was cut by 4 bases, the J end by 4 bases, with 17 bases between. The CDR3: CASSRQDSKTYNSPLHF. CDR3 coding DNA: TGTGCCAGCTCACGTCAGGATAGTAAGACGTATAATTCACCCCTCCACTTT.

The chain has TRBV14 and TRBJ1-2; D is uncertain. CDR1 and CDR2 from the germline V gene are SGHDN and FVKESK. With 2 bases removed from V and 11 bases from J, the gap between germline ends came to 9 bases. The CDR3 consists of 11 residues. Here the CDR3 reads CASSQTSVYTF. DNA of the CDR3: TGTGCCAGCAGCCAAACCAGCGTGTACACCTTC. The entire variable domain, with the rest obtained from reference TRBV14 and TRBJ1-2, is as follows: EAGVTQFPSHSVIEKGQTVTLRCDPISGHDNLYWYRRVMGKEIKFLLHFVKESKQDESGMPNNRFLAERTGGTYSTLKVQPAELEDSGVYFCASSQTSVYTFGSGTRLTVV.

The rearrangement uses TRBV5-6 and TRBJ2-7, with 8 bases that match TRBD2. Germline lookup yields CDR1 SGHDT and CDR2 YYEEEE. V gave up 4 bases and J gave up 7 bases; unmatched junction bases: 13. This CDR3 has 15 residues. The CDR3 protein is CASSPYLLAVGEQYF. The DNA for the CDR3 is TGTGCCAGCAGCCCCTATTTACTAGCGGTGGGTGAGCAGTACTTC.